This T cell receptor beta chain was sequenced for a study of T-cell reconstitution after alpha-beta-depleted transplantation in children. The CDR3 contains 10 residues. V lost 5 bases and J 2 bases, leaving 0 bases between the germline ends. Germline V CDR1 and CDR2: MDHEN, SYDVKM. Preparation of the TCRbeta library used unique molecular identifiers. TCRdb re-derived calls from the PCR reads in MiXCR, one entry per CDR3 protein. The sample includes around 93,000 distinct CDR3 sequences, about 8% of them seen just once. This clonotype showed up many times. The V gene is TRBV28, the J gene TRBJ2-5, with D unclear. The source of this sequence is a human donor who donated a stem cell graft to a child with congenital amegakaryocytic thrombocytopenia. Here the sequenced sample was PBMCs from the stem cell graft donor, taken from the stem cell graft. In nucleotides, the CDR3 is TGTGCCAGCAGTCAAGAGACCCAGTACTTC. Protein sequence: CASSQETQYF.